These T cell receptor beta chains were read from a single sample in a study of blood T cell repertoires in COVID-19. Clones were read by immunoSEQ multiplex PCR, and TCRdb kept only the in-frame ones, dropping some. The data show approximately 90,000 clones, approximately 79% seen once. The sequenced sample was peripheral blood. The source of these receptors is a man aged 65-85 years with acute or convalescent COVID-19. Both conserved end residues are part of each CDR3. A D gene is named only where the DNA matches it firmly. Some rows mark clone size as missing; the rest say once, few, many or name a class of expanded clone.

size | J | V | D | CDR3 | DNA
once | TRBJ2-3 | TRBV27 | - | CASTIRDTQYF | TGTGCCAGCACCATTCGGGATACGCAGTATTTT
- | TRBJ2-1 | TRBV12-3/TRBV12-4 | - | CASSFPGAGEQFF | TGTGCCAGCAGTTTTCCAGGGGCTGGGGAGCAGTTCTTC
- | TRBJ1-5 | TRBV5-1 | - | CASSRDTNQPQHF | TGCGCCAGCAGTCGGGACACCAATCAGCCCCAGCATTTT
- | TRBJ1-4 | TRBV6-1 | - | CASSEVWAGAEKLFF | TGTGCCAGCAGTGAAGTTTGGGCAGGGGCAGAAAAACTGTTTTTT
- | TRBJ2-7 | TRBV10-1 | - | CASTLTVTYEQYF | TGCGCCAGCACTCTGACTGTTACCTACGAGCAGTACTTC
- | TRBJ2-2 | TRBV5-4 | - | CASSVDGGELFF | TGTGCCAGCAGCGTGGACGGCGGGGAGCTGTTTTTT
- | TRBJ2-3 | TRBV3-1/TRBV3-2 | TRBD2 | CASSLGLARNTDTQYF | TGTGCCAGCAGCCTCGGACTAGCGCGCAACACAGATACGCAGTATTTT
many | TRBJ1-2 | TRBV5-1 | TRBD1 | CASRVRDRGNYDGYTF | TGCGCCAGCAGAGTCCGGGACAGGGGAAACTATGATGGCTACACCTTC
- | TRBJ2-2 | TRBV5-1 | - | CASSWGRRTLNTGELFF | TGCGCCAGCAGCTGGGGGCGGCGGACCCTTAACACCGGGGAGCTGTTTTTT
- | TRBJ1-1 | TRBV3-1/TRBV3-2 | - | CASSQGRKTEAFF | TGTGCCAGCAGCCAAGGCAGAAAAACTGAAGCTTTCTTT
- | TRBJ2-3 | TRBV28 | TRBD2 | CASSPGGEGVDTQYF | TGTGCCAGCAGCCCGGGAGGGGAGGGGGTGGATACGCAGTATTTT
- | TRBJ1-6 | TRBV4-1 | - | CASSQEARTGGSPLHF | TGCGCCAGCAGCCAAGAGGCGAGGACGGGAGGTTCACCCCTCCACTTT
- | TRBJ2-1 | TRBV5-4 | TRBD2 | CASSPPRAGGSVEQFF | TGTGCCAGCAGCCCCCCCAGAGCGGGGGGGTCGGTTGAGCAGTTCTTC
- | TRBJ2-2 | TRBV6-4 | TRBD2 | CASSVRGGYTGELFF | TGTGCCAGCAGTGTACGGGGGGGCTACACCGGGGAGCTGTTTTTT
- | TRBJ1-2 | TRBV12-3/TRBV12-4 | - | CASKENTNYGYTF | TGTGCCAGCAAAGAAAACACAAACTATGGCTACACCTTC